One sample yielded the 25 T cell receptor beta chains listed below, sequenced in a study of blood T cell repertoires in COVID-19. The repertoire was sequenced with immunoSEQ multiplex PCR; TCRdb's copy has only in-frame clones and lacks some. The sample consists of about 280,000 clones, approximately 85% of them appearing once. The source material was peripheral blood. These receptors were taken from a man aged 45 to 65 with active or convalescent COVID-19.

This clone has only one observation. The V gene is TRBV27, the J gene TRBJ2-1, with TRBD2 matching 14 bases. CDR1 and CDR2 from the germline V gene are MNHEY and SMNVEV (reference sequence). V dropped 4 bases and J dropped 7; count of bases not matched to a gene: 6. The CDR3 has 16 amino acids. The CDR3 DNA sequence: TGTGCCAGCAGTTCCGGGGGGACTAGCGGGAGTAATGAGCAGTTCTTC. This sequence encodes CASSSGGTSGSNEQFF.

The rearrangement links TRBV19 to TRBJ1-6; D is ambiguous. The germline V gene has CDR1 LNHDA and CDR2 SQIVND (reference sequence). The CDR3 has 14 amino acids. The ends were cut back, 5 bases at V and 7 bases at J, with 12 bases in the middle. This CDR3 reads CASSEVLRNSPLHF. The DNA for the CDR3 is TGTGCCAGTAGTGAGGTCCTGCGAAATTCACCCCTCCACTTT.

In its sample, this clone was seen a few times. V usage is TRBV6-5 and J usage is TRBJ1-1; tentatively, D is TRBD1 (5 bases). CDR3 length: 14 amino acids. V shed 2 bases and J shed 1 base, with 8 bases lying between them. Germline V gives CDR1 MNHEY, CDR2 SVGAGI. The CDR3 here is CASSYGGENTEAFF. The DNA of the CDR3 is TGTGCCAGCAGTTACGGGGGGGAGAACACTGAAGCTTTCTTT.

The V and J genes are TRBV6-4 and TRBJ2-5; 7 bases agree with TRBD1. With V trimmed by 5 bases and J by 4 bases, 13 bases remained unmatched. The CDR3 loop spans 16 amino acids. From germline, CDR1 is MRHNA and CDR2 SNTAGT. The DNA of the CDR3 is TGTGCCAGCAGTCCGACAGGGATCGTGCTGGGAGAGACCCAGTACTTC. Amino acids: CASSPTGIVLGETQYF.

This clone has a single count. The chain is built from TRBV2 and TRBJ2-7; D is perhaps TRBD2 (5 bases). Trimming took 6 bases from V and 2 from J, leaving 14 bases between them. This CDR3 has 14 residues. Germline-derived CDR1 and CDR2 are SNHLY and FYNNEI. CDR3 protein: CASSERTWTYEQYF. The CDR3 DNA is TGTGCCAGCAGCGAGAGGACTTGGACCTACGAGCAGTACTTC.

The chain has TRBV29-1 and TRBJ1-1, with 9 bases matching TRBD1. Germline CDR1 reads SQVTM; CDR2 reads ANQGSEA. The CDR3 spans 12 residues. V shed 6 bases and J 3 bases; nucleotides not matched to a gene: 2. This chain's CDR3 is CSVWTGDTEAFF. The DNA of the CDR3 is TGCAGCGTGTGGACAGGGGACACTGAAGCTTTCTTT.

In regard to this clone: This sample includes further DNA sequences coding for the same CDR3. This chain links TRBV2 with TRBJ2-7; D is uncertain. Trimming pared 4 bases from V and 4 bases from J, leaving 8 bases between. The germline V gene has CDR1 SNHLY and CDR2 FYNNEI. The CDR3 runs 12 residues. The CDR3 sequence: CASSGTTYEQYF. The CDR3 DNA sequence: TGTGCCAGCAGTGGAACCACTTACGAGCAGTACTTC. The variable domain in full, completed from reference TRBV2 and TRBJ2-7, reads EPEVTQTPSHQVTQMGQEVILRCVPISNHLYFYWYRQILGQKVEFLVSFYNNEISEKSEIFDDQFSVERPDGSNFTLKIRSTKLEDSAMYFCASSGTTYEQYFGPGTRLTVT.

This clone was counted a single time. The chain has TRBV18 and TRBJ1-5, with a tentative D call TRBD1 (5 bases). The CDR3 has 15 residues. V gave up 3 bases and J gave up 2 bases, with 11 bases separating them. CDR1 is KGHSH, CDR2 LQKENI, per germline. The CDR3 DNA reads TGTGCCAGCTCACCGTCGGGGGTGCGCAATCAGCCCCAGCATTTT. Translating gives CASSPSGVRNQPQHF.

This clone was seen only a few times. This sequence joins TRBV9 and TRBJ1-2, with 7 positions matching TRBD1. After removal of 4 bases from V and 4 bases from J, the junction contained 7 bases not matched to a gene. Germline CDR1 reads SGDLS; CDR2 reads YYNGEE. This CDR3 comprises 14 residues. The CDR3 nucleotides are TGTGCCAGCAGCAGACAGGGAGAGGGCTATGGCTACACCTTC. Its translation: CASSRQGEGYGYTF.

The V and J genes are TRBV12-3 or TRBV12-4 and TRBJ1-2; weak D call: TRBD1 (5 bases). With 3 bases removed from V and 5 bases from J, the gap between germline ends came to 10 bases. The CDR3 extends over 13 amino acids. CDR3 nucleotide sequence: TGTGCCAGCAGTTTTGGACACCTTTATGGCTACACCTTC. Amino acid sequence: CASSFGHLYGYTF.

The chain links TRBV28 to TRBJ2-7; no firm D call. Germline V CDR1 and CDR2: MDHEN, SYDVKM. The CDR3 loop spans 14 amino acids. V lost 1 base and J lost 3, with 10 bases in between. CDR3 sequence (DNA): TGTGCCAGCAGTTTATCCCTCAGATACTACGAGCAGTACTTC. Its translation is CASSLSLRYYEQYF.

The V and J genes are TRBV7-9 and TRBJ1-1; a possible D gene is TRBD1 (6 bases). Germline assignment: CDR1 SEHNR and CDR2 FQNEAQ (reference sequence). CDR3 length equals 16 residues. Trimming pared 2 bases from V and 1 base from J, leaving 14 bases between. The CDR3 region is CASSLFSGTRNTEAFF. CDR3 bases: TGTGCCAGCAGCTTATTTTCGGGGACAAGGAACACTGAAGCTTTCTTT.

The rearrangement joins TRBV18 to TRBJ2-7; 7 bases map to TRBD2. Looked up from germline, CDR1 is KGHSH and CDR2 is LQKENI. With 1 base clipped from V and 1 base from J, the junction kept 4 bases outside the gene matches. The CDR3 is 15 residues long. The CDR3 bases are TGTGCCAGCTCACCACGGGAGGGTTCGTCCTACGAGCAGTACTTC. Its translation is CASSPREGSSYEQYF.

The chain is built from TRBV9 and TRBJ2-1; 8 nucleotides line up with TRBD2. The CDR3 loop spans 18 amino acids. Germline V gives CDR1 SGDLS, CDR2 YYNGEE. With 6 bases clipped from V and 6 bases from J, the junction kept 20 bases outside the gene matches. Here the CDR3 DNA reads TGTGCCAGCACCCTGAGCGAAGAAGCGGGAGTTATACTCAATGAGCAGTTCTTC. Its translation is CASTLSEEAGVILNEQFF. Supplemented by reference TRBV9 and TRBJ2-1, the full variable domain reads DSGVTQTPKHLITATGQRVTLRCSPRSGDLSVYWYQQSLDQGLQFLIQYYNGEERAKGNILERFSAQQFPDLHSELNLSSLELGDSALYFCASTLSEEAGVILNEQFFGPGTRLTVL.

This chain connects TRBV2 to TRBJ1-5; 7 bases align to TRBD1. V shed 6 bases, J shed 7 bases, and the junction held 9 bases outside the gene matches. The CDR3 totals 14 residues. From germline, CDR1 is SNHLY and CDR2 FYNNEI. CDR3 region: CASRAIGQAQPQHF. Written as DNA, the CDR3 is TGTGCCAGCAGGGCAATCGGACAGGCCCAGCCCCAGCATTTT.

This clone has more than one count but fewer than ten. The chain employs TRBV5-1 and TRBJ2-7, with 13 bases fitting TRBD2. Per the germline V gene, CDR1 is SGHRS and CDR2 is YFSETQ. The trim removed 4 bases at V and 2 bases at J, leaving 3 bases unmatched. CDR3 length: 15 amino acids. CDR3 loop: CASSTGTSGAYEQYF. The DNA of the CDR3 is TGCGCCAGCAGCACGGGGACTAGCGGGGCCTACGAGCAGTACTTC.

The V and J genes are TRBV29-1 and TRBJ1-1; weak D call: TRBD1 (6 bases). Trimming shortened V by 3 bases and J by 7 bases, and 21 bases separated the two germline ends. The germline gives CDR1 SQVTM, CDR2 ANQGSEA. This CDR3 region has 15 residues. The CDR3, as DNA: TGCAGCGTTGAGCGTTTCGGGGGGCGCCGGGGTGAAGCTTTCTTT. Encoded protein: CSVERFGGRRGEAFF.

CDR3 sequence (DNA): TGTGCCAGCAGCTTTGCCGGACTCCTCTCCTACAATGAGCAGTTCTTC. Its translation is CASSFAGLLSYNEQFF. The gene calls are TRBV7-2 and TRBJ2-1; tentative D call: TRBD2 (5 bases). V was shortened by 3 bases and J by 0 bases, with 12 bases between the two germline ends. This CDR3 comprises 16 residues. CDR1 and CDR2 from the germline V gene are SGHTA and FQGNSA.

The rearrangement joins TRBV5-1 to TRBJ2-7; the match to TRBD2 covers 15 bases. Germline V CDR1 and CDR2: SGHRS, YFSETQ. V gave up 2 bases and J gave up 2 bases; unmatched junction bases: 2. The CDR3 extends over 16 amino acids. CDR3 loop: CASSFGLAGGPYEQYF. Here the CDR3 DNA reads TGCGCCAGCAGCTTCGGACTAGCGGGAGGGCCCTACGAGCAGTACTTC.

The chain uses TRBV5-1 and TRBJ2-3, with 8 bases lining up with TRBD2. Trimming took 2 bases from V and 6 from J; bases not matched to a gene: 8. The CDR3 is 15 amino acids. The germline V gene encodes CDR1 SGHRS and CDR2 YFSETQ. CDR3 sequence reads: CASSFGGRTPDTQYF. The DNA for the CDR3 is TGCGCCAGCAGCTTTGGCGGGAGGACGCCGGATACGCAGTATTTT.

The rearrangement links TRBV5-1 to TRBJ2-1; TRBD1 is a possible D gene (6 bases). Between the trimmed V and J ends, which lost 0 bases and 6 bases, there was a span of 10 bases. The CDR3 is 14 residues long. Germline V CDR1 and CDR2: SGHRS, YFSETQ. The CDR3 loop reads CASSLGTVGNEQFF. For the CDR3, the DNA is TGCGCCAGCAGCTTGGGGACAGTTGGCAATGAGCAGTTCTTC.

The chain links TRBV28 to TRBJ1-2, with 11 bases identical to TRBD1. With 3 bases clipped from V and 4 bases from J, the junction kept 7 bases outside the gene matches. This CDR3 is 16 amino acids long. From germline, CDR1 is MDHEN and CDR2 SYDVKM. The CDR3 coding sequence is TGTGCCAGCAGTTTTTCGGACAGGGGGCAGACCTATGGCTACACCTTC. Translated, it gives CASSFSDRGQTYGYTF.

Only a few counts were recorded for this clone. V gene TRBV25-1 combines with J gene TRBJ1-2, with 7 positions matching TRBD1. V lost 5 bases, J lost 6 bases, and 15 bases stayed unmatched. Germline CDR1 is MGHDK and CDR2 is SYGVNS. The CDR3 is 16 amino acids. In nucleotides, the CDR3 is TGTGCCAGCAGTCCGCAGATCTCCGGGACAGCGAATGGCTACACCTTC. Its translation is CASSPQISGTANGYTF.

This clone occurred once. The J gene is TRBJ1-1, the V gene TRBV4-3, with D maybe TRBD1 (6 bases). Germline values: CDR1 LGHNA, CDR2 YSLEER. This CDR3 has 15 amino acids. The V gene lost 0 bases and the J gene lost 4 bases, with 12 bases spanning the gap. CDR3 residues: CASSQDRRGGTEAFF. CDR3 nucleotide sequence: TGCGCCAGCAGCCAAGATCGGAGAGGGGGCACTGAAGCTTTCTTT.

The rearrangement joins TRBV19 to TRBJ2-5, with a possible D match to TRBD2 (7 bases). The V and J ends lost 5 bases and 7 bases respectively, with 29 bases between them. This CDR3 contains 18 residues. Germline CDR1 is LNHDA and CDR2 is SQIVND (reference sequence). The CDR3 nucleotides are TGTGCCAGTAGTCTGTTTTGGGGGGGCGGAGGTTCTATTACGACCCAGTACTTC. Translating it yields CASSLFWGGGGSITTQYF.